The clone carrying this T cell receptor (beta chain) was recorded many times. These data originate in a study of early T cells in non-severe SARS-CoV-2 infection. From the 5' RACE reads, TCRdb called clonotypes with MiXCR, one entry per CDR3 protein. The sample shows 46,000 or so distinct CDR3 sequences, roughly 4% of them seen only once. Per germline, CDR1 LNHDA and CDR2 SQIVND (reference sequence). V shed 9 bases and J shed 3 bases, with 12 bases lying between them. This CDR3 region has 13 residues. V gene TRBV19 combines with J gene TRBJ1-5, with D possibly TRBD1 on 5 matching bases. Material for sequencing was whole blood. The receptor was isolated from an adult who was a healthcare worker with PCR-confirmed SARS-CoV-2 infection or an uninfected control (not recorded which). CDR3 DNA: TGTGCCAGCGAAGGGACGGACAATCAGCCCCAGCATTTT. Its protein product is CASEGTDNQPQHF.